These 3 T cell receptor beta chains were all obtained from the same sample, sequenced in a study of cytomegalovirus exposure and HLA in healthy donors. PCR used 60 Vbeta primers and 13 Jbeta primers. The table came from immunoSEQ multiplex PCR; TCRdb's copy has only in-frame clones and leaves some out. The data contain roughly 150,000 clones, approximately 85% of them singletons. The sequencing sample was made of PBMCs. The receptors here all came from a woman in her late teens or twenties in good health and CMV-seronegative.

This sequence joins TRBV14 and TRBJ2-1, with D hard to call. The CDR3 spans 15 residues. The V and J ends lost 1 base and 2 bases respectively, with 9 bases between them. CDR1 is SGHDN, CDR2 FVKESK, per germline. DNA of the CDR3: TGTGCCAGCAGCCAAGTCTACAGCCCCTACAATGAGCAGTTCTTC. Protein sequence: CASSQVYSPYNEQFF.

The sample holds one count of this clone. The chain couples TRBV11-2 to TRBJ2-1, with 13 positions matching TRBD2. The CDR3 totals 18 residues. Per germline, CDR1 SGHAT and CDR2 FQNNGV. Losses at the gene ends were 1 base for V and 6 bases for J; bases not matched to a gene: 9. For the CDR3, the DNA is TGTGCCAGCAGCTTAGTAAGCCCCCGACTAGCGGGAGGCAATGAGCAGTTCTTC. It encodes CASSLVSPRLAGGNEQFF.

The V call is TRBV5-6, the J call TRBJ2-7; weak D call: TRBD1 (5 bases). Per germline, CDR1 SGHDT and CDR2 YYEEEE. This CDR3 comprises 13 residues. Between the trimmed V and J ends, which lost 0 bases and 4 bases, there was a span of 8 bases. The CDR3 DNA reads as TGTGCCAGCAGCTTGGAGGGGCGGTACGAGCAGTACTTC. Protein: CASSLEGRYEQYF.